The next 23 T cell receptor beta chains were all read from a single sample in a study of immune evolution from preneoplasia to lung adenocarcinoma. Profiling relied on immunoSEQ multiplex PCR, and the TCRdb table lists in-frame clones only, not all of them. The repertoire holds 7,000 or so clones, with almost 80% as singletons. Material for sequencing was FFPE adjacent normal lung tissue. These receptors all stem from a person aged 70 to 85 with lung adenocarcinoma.

V and J are TRBV30 and TRBJ1-1, with D unresolved. The CDR3 covers 12 residues. CDR1 and CDR2 (germline): GTSNPN, SVGIG (reference sequence). The V gene lost 0 bases and the J gene lost 5 bases, with 7 bases spanning the gap. The CDR3 reads CAWSVRGTEAFF. DNA of the CDR3: TGTGCCTGGAGTGTACGGGGAACTGAAGCTTTCTTT.

The chain recombines TRBV10-3 with TRBJ2-7, with D possibly matching TRBD1 (6 bases). Germline V gives CDR1 ENHRY, CDR2 SYGVKD. The V gene lost 6 bases and the J gene lost 5 bases, with 17 bases spanning the gap. The CDR3 runs to 14 residues. CDR3 sequence: CAISPQGRVNEQYF. The DNA of the CDR3 is TGTGCCATCAGCCCCCAGGGGCGCGTAAACGAGCAGTACTTC.

The chain carries TRBV28 and TRBJ1-2, with 9 nucleotides matching TRBD1. With 0 bases clipped from V and 10 bases from J, the junction kept 6 bases outside the gene matches. This CDR3 is built from 14 residues. Germline V lookup: CDR1 MDHEN, CDR2 SYDVKM. This CDR3 is CASSLWSGQGNYTF. The CDR3 coding sequence is TGTGCCAGCAGTTTATGGTCGGGACAGGGAAACTACACCTTC.

In this sample, this clone turned up once. The rearrangement uses TRBV7-2 and TRBJ1-2; TRBD1 might be the D (6 bases). The CDR3 runs 14 residues. CDR1 SGHTA and CDR2 FQGNSA come from the germline V gene. V was cut by 7 bases and J by 4 bases, with 16 bases left in between. CDR3 bases: TGTGCCAGCAACCGAGGGGGGGCAGCCTATGGCTACACCTTC. Residues: CASNRGGAAYGYTF. Full variable domain (remainder filled in from reference TRBV7-2 and TRBJ1-2): GAGVSQSPSNKVTEKGKDVELRCDPISGHTALYWYRQSLGQGLEFLIYFQGNSAPDKSGLPSDRFSAERTGGSVSTLTIQRTQQEDSAVYLCASNRGGAAYGYTFGSGTRLTVV.

The chain uses TRBV7-6 and TRBJ2-1, with 9 bases matching TRBD2. V lost 5 bases to trimming and J lost 5 bases; unmatched junction nucleotides: 7. The CDR3 extends over 15 amino acids. Germline loops: CDR1 SGHVS, CDR2 FNYEAQ. The CDR3 sequence is CASSPAGGPHNEQFF. In nucleotides, the CDR3 is TGTGCCAGCAGCCCAGCGGGGGGACCACACAATGAGCAGTTCTTC.

The rearrangement links TRBV18 to TRBJ2-1, with TRBD1 matching 9 bases. The germline V gene encodes CDR1 KGHSH and CDR2 LQKENI. The CDR3 runs 14 residues. After removal of 4 bases from V and 7 bases from J, the junction contained 5 bases not matched to a gene. CDR3 region: CASSQGQGGNEQFF. DNA for the CDR3: TGTGCCAGCTCACAGGGACAGGGAGGGAATGAGCAGTTCTTC. The full variable domain, its missing parts supplied by reference TRBV18 and TRBJ2-1, is NAGVMQNPRHLVRRRGQEARLRCSPMKGHSHVYWYRQLPEEGLKFMVYLQKENIIDESGMPKERFSAEFPKEGPSILRIQQVVRGDSAAYFCASSQGQGGNEQFFGPGTRLTVL.

The CDR3 reads CASSYDRNTEAFF. The CDR3 nucleotides read TGTGCCAGTAGTTACGACAGGAACACTGAAGCTTTCTTT. V usage is TRBV19 and J usage is TRBJ1-1; perhaps TRBD1 as D (5 bases). V shed 5 bases and J shed 1 base, with 8 bases lying between them. CDR1 LNHDA and CDR2 SQIVND come from the germline V gene (reference sequence). The CDR3 length is 13 residues.

The genes are TRBV29-1 and TRBJ1-1, with D perhaps TRBD1 (5 bases). The germline gives CDR1 SQVTM, CDR2 ANQGSEA. V shed 0 bases and J shed 1 base, with 12 bases lying between them. This CDR3 is 15 amino acids long. The DNA for the CDR3 is TGCAGCGTTGAAGATGAGTTTGGGGGGAACACTGAAGCTTTCTTT. As protein: CSVEDEFGGNTEAFF.

This chain uses TRBV4-2 with TRBJ2-4; TRBD2 might be the D (5 bases). The CDR3 covers 15 residues. Looked up from germline, CDR1 is LGHNA and CDR2 is YNFKEQ. V lost 0 bases and J lost 9, with 15 bases in between. The CDR3 sequence: CASSQDVQTSGIQYF. As DNA, the CDR3 is TGTGCCAGCAGCCAAGATGTCCAGACAAGCGGCATTCAGTACTTC.

The CDR3 region has the DNA TGTGCCAGCAGCTCCGGACAGGATGAAGCTTTCTTT. Amino acids: CASSSGQDEAFF. The chain employs TRBV5-4 and TRBJ1-1; 7 nucleotides align to TRBD1. CDR1 and CDR2 from the germline V gene are SGHNT and YYREEE (reference sequence). The CDR3 sequence is 12 residues long. V was clipped by 3 bases and J by 7 bases; unmatched bases: 3. Full variable domain (rest looked up from reference TRBV5-4 and TRBJ1-1): ETGVTQSPTHLIKTRGQQVTLRCSSQSGHNTVSWYQQALGQGPQFIFQYYREEENGRGNFPPRFSGLQFPNYSSELNVNALELDDSALYLCASSSGQDEAFFGQGTRLTVV.

By proportion, this clone is medium-sized. The genes are TRBV6-5 and TRBJ2-5; D remains ambiguous. The germline V gene encodes CDR1 MNHEY and CDR2 SVGAGI. The V and J ends lost 3 bases and 5 bases respectively, with 13 bases between them. The CDR3 spans 14 residues. As DNA, the CDR3 is TGTGCCAGCAGTTATGCCCTAGATCCGGAGACCCAGTACTTC. Amino acid sequence: CASSYALDPETQYF.

The chain has TRBV2 and TRBJ2-1, with a weak D call TRBD1 (9 bases). Looked up from germline, CDR1 is SNHLY and CDR2 is FYNNEI. The CDR3 sequence is 20 residues long. V gave up 8 bases and J gave up 0 bases, with 29 bases separating them. CDR3 sequence (DNA): TGTGCCAGCGGTGGCGGGTGGGACAGGGAGCGGGGGAGCTCCTACAATGAGCAGTTCTTC. Translating it yields CASGGGWDRERGSSYNEQFF.

The chain carries TRBV4-1 and TRBJ1-1, with TRBD1 as a possible D gene (5 bases). The V end lost 4 bases, the J end lost 0 bases, and 18 bases lay between the germline ends. Germline V lookup: CDR1 MGHRA, CDR2 YSYEKL. This CDR3 region has 17 residues. CDR3 amino acids: CASSLTGARAMNTEAFF. DNA for the CDR3: TGCGCCAGCAGCCTTACTGGGGCCCGGGCCATGAACACTGAAGCTTTCTTT.

V gene TRBV9 combines with J gene TRBJ2-3; D unclear. Per germline, CDR1 SGDLS and CDR2 YYNGEE. Trimming shortened V by 2 bases and J by 1 base, and 14 bases separated the two germline ends. The CDR3 extends over 16 amino acids. The CDR3 here is CASSVSVAKGTDTQYF. The CDR3 bases are TGTGCCAGCAGCGTGTCCGTGGCTAAGGGCACAGATACGCAGTATTTT.

CDR3: CASSLSFGRGNTQYF. The CDR3 DNA reads as TGTGCCAGCAGTTTATCGTTCGGACGCGGGAATACGCAGTATTTT. The chain carries TRBV27 and TRBJ2-3; D is possibly TRBD2 (6 bases). V was trimmed by 0 bases and J by 7 bases, leaving 14 bases between them. Per the germline V gene, CDR1 is MNHEY and CDR2 is SMNVEV (reference sequence). The CDR3 length is 15 residues.

The rearrangement uses TRBV4-2 and TRBJ2-3; D possibly corresponds to TRBD2 (5 bases). Germline V gene lookup returns CDR1 LGHNA and CDR2 YNFKEQ. The CDR3 totals 14 residues. Trimming took off 6 bases at V and 2 bases at J, with 12 bases between the two ends. The CDR3, as DNA: TGTGCCAGCAGTCAGGACTTGATCACAGATACGCAGTATTTT. Translating it yields CASSQDLITDTQYF.

This chain joins TRBV10-3 and TRBJ2-5; 7 positions match TRBD2. Germline CDR1 ENHRY, CDR2 SYGVKD. With 0 bases clipped from V and 5 bases from J, the junction kept 0 bases outside the gene matches. CDR3 length: 13 residues. CDR3 in DNA: TGTGCCATCAGTGAGTCGGGGGGGGAGACCCAGTACTTC. This translates into CAISESGGETQYF.

The V and J genes are TRBV11-2 and TRBJ1-1; 7 bases align to TRBD1. This CDR3 is built from 16 residues. CDR1 and CDR2 (germline): SGHAT, FQNNGV. Losses at the gene ends were 5 bases for V and 1 base for J; bases not matched to a gene: 10. CDR3 DNA: TGTGCCAGCAGCCCTGGGACAGCTTGGAGGAACACTGAAGCTTTCTTT. It specifies CASSPGTAWRNTEAFF.

The V call is TRBV29-1, the J call TRBJ1-2; no clear D gene. Trimming shortened V by 3 bases and J by 5 bases, and 10 bases separated the two germline ends. The CDR3 loop spans 12 amino acids. Germline V gives CDR1 SQVTM, CDR2 ANQGSEA. The CDR3 reads CSVEATSYGYTF. Here the CDR3 DNA reads TGCAGCGTTGAGGCCACATCATATGGCTACACCTTC.

The rearrangement uses TRBV5-6 and TRBJ1-1; D gene ambiguous. The CDR3 contains 16 residues. Germline CDR1 reads SGHDT; CDR2 reads YYEEEE. V dropped 4 bases and J dropped 1 base, with 17 bases sitting between them. CDR3 residues: CASSNRPTSGNTEAFF. As DNA, the CDR3 is TGTGCCAGCAGCAATAGACCGACGTCGGGGAACACTGAAGCTTTCTTT.

The gene calls are TRBV6-6 and TRBJ1-2; D might be TRBD1 (5 bases). The ends were cut back, 0 bases at V and 6 bases at J, with 17 bases in the middle. Germline V lookup: CDR1 MNHNY, CDR2 SVGAGI (reference sequence). This CDR3 has 16 amino acids. Here the CDR3 reads CASSYSAGSVYHGYTF. The CDR3 DNA reads TGTGCCAGCAGTTACTCAGCAGGGTCGGTGTATCATGGCTACACCTTC.

This chain links TRBV30 with TRBJ2-7; D is possibly TRBD1 (6 bases). The CDR3 spans 14 residues. The germline gives CDR1 GTSNPN, CDR2 SVGIG (reference sequence). The V end was cut by 3 bases, the J end by 6 bases, with 18 bases between. Here the CDR3 reads CAWSRGGTPGEQYF. The CDR3 DNA sequence: TGTGCCTGGAGCCGAGGGGGTACCCCAGGCGAGCAGTACTTC.

This chain links TRBV5-1 with TRBJ1-1; 9 nucleotides align to TRBD1. The CDR3 covers 15 residues. Germline CDR1 reads SGHRS; CDR2 reads YFSETQ. The junction had 9 bases not matched to a gene; V was cut back by 4 bases and J by 5 bases. CDR3 residues: CASSLNRGQGTEAFF. CDR3 nucleotides: TGCGCCAGCAGCCTTAACAGGGGGCAGGGGACTGAAGCTTTCTTT.